The following is a T cell receptor beta chain sequence with its context. Its antigen remains unidentified. Base quality data are lacking; no much larger clone is found one base away. The collaborating institutions used their own protocols to collect whole blood in K2EDTA tubes. For TCRbeta analysis, collaborator samples were shipped as frozen whole blood, as isolated PBMCs, or as DNA extracted from either sample type. At the junction V is shortened by 2 bases and J by 2 bases, with 11 bases in between. Reading from cysteine to phenylalanine, the CDR3 counts 15 amino acids. Kept here is only the CDR3 DNA, which spans 45 bases and is read in frame from base 1. Sequences SNHLY (CDR1) and FYNNEI (CDR2) are obtained from the germline V gene. TCRbeta CDR3 regions were amplified from genomic DNA using the immunoSEQ Assay, a bias-controlled multiplex PCR. The authors' pipeline ran thus. The number of nucleated cells in each sample was estimated from the amplification of reference gene primers within the assay. To quantify the absolute abundance of each unique TCRbeta CDR3 rearrangement, sequence reads were collapsed and filtered. For each sample, productive Simpson clonality was calculated by taking the square root of Simpson's diversity index across productive rearrangements. The immuneACCESS repertoire file appears here via TCRdb, limited to in-frame rearrangements. These files lack a portion of the clones; in checked studies, under half of the deficit traces to unresolved V genes, and the cause of the others is not known. V, J and clone size derive from that table, while D and trimming were established from the DNA sequence. This sample is represented by tens of thousands of clones; approximately 88% of them were singletons. The ten largest clones represent approximately 4% of the sample.

These data are taken from a study of blood T cell repertoires in COVID-19 (dated by TCRdb to the early 2020s). In terms of the full investigation: The collaborator samples originated in the United States, Italy and Spain and spanned the acute and convalescent phases of COVID-19. The repertoires were made available in a free public database intended to serve as a resource for research on the immune response to SARS-CoV-2. Where available, HLA class I and class II types were obtained from metadata supplied by the sample provider rather than from assay-based typing. The sample metadata nearly always contained a de-identified subject ID, COVID-19 status, age in years and sex. The prospective study material was composed of cDNA or gDNA derived from T cells, B-cell-depleted T cells, or PBMCs. The samples were drawn from the first 160 participants of the ongoing ImmuneRACE study and from 1,200 or so subjects provided by 6 global collaborators. Subjects who had been exposed to COVID-19, were actively infected with it, or had recovered from it provided the deeply sampled blood TCRbeta repertoires that made up the dataset.

Overall results and qualifications from the work: The quantity of clinical and demographic metadata differed by source and by participant and was supplied without curation.

The chain is assembled from TRBV2 and TRBJ2-3, and perhaps TRBD1 as D gene, on 6 matching bases. The specimen sequenced was peripheral blood. This TCR came from a human donor in a cohort sampled during active COVID-19. CDR3 reads: CASSENREPTDTQYF. The DNA reads as follows: TGTGCCAGCAGTGAAAACAGGGAGCCCACAGATACGCAGTATTTT.